This T cell receptor beta chain was captured by sequencing in a study of blood T cells in healthy people across ages. With 6 bases removed from V and 3 bases from J, the gap between germline ends came to 14 bases. The CDR3 has 14 amino acids. The germline V gene has CDR1 DFQATT and CDR2 SNEGSKA (reference sequence). A second PCR of roughly 7 to 11 cycles used a sample-barcoded 5' primer and a J-beta primer mix. TCRdb re-called the 5' RACE reads with MiXCR, one entry per CDR3 protein. In the table there are more than 650,000 distinct CDR3 sequences, approximately 22% of which are singletons. Notes on the study in general: Significant beta diversity loss was already apparent by age about 39, declining roughly linearly.

This clonotype was seen more than once but under ten times. Its antigen remains unidentified. The chain recombines TRBV20-1 with TRBJ2-2; a weak D match, TRBD1 (6 bases). The origin of this receptor is a man aged 65 to 85 in good health. Sequencing was performed on blood. For the CDR3, the DNA is TGCAGTGCAAACAGGGTCCGGCACACCGGGGAGCTGTTTTTT. Translated: CSANRVRHTGELFF.